These 14 T cell receptor beta chains were sequenced from one sample in a study of T-cell memory formation after mild COVID-19. TCRdb ran MiXCR on the 5' RACE reads and lists one entry per CDR3 protein. The data show some 440,000 distinct CDR3 sequences, nearly 25% seen once. Sequencing was performed on PBMCs or a T cell subset sorted from them (not recorded which). Receptors were obtained from an adult woman who had mild COVID-19 (a few samples of this study predate the infection). Cell type and time point are not known.

The chain links TRBV9 to TRBJ2-3, with D possibly called TRBD1 or TRBD2 (5 bases each). CDR1 and CDR2 from the germline V gene are SGDLS and YYNGEE. The ends were cut back, 0 bases at V and 5 bases at J, with 13 bases in the middle. The CDR3 contains 15 residues. CDR3 sequence (DNA): TGTGCCAGCAGCGTAGCGGGGTTAGGGGAAGATACGCAGTATTTT. It is translated as CASSVAGLGEDTQYF.

This clonotype has just one count. The V call is TRBV13, the J call TRBJ2-1; 10 bases line up with TRBD1. The V segment lost 5 bases and the J segment 5 bases; nucleotides outside the gene matches: 9. Germline values: CDR1 PRHDT, CDR2 FYEKMQ (reference sequence). The CDR3 covers 16 residues. The CDR3, as DNA: TGTGCCAGCAGCCCCCGGGACAGGGGCAACGACAATGAGCAGTTCTTC. Translating it yields CASSPRDRGNDNEQFF.

This clonotype was counted many times. The chain has TRBV7-2 and TRBJ2-7; D is possibly TRBD2 (6 bases). The CDR3 spans 14 residues. Germline V gives CDR1 SGHTA, CDR2 FQGNSA. Deletions cut 5 bases from V and 0 bases from J, with 11 bases between. The CDR3 nucleotides are TGTGCCAGCAGCCCGGCGGGATCCTCCTACGAGCAGTACTTC. Translating gives CASSPAGSSYEQYF.

This clonotype appeared a few times. CDR3 sequence (DNA): TGTGCCAGCAGCGTCGGACAGGGTGTTCCCTACGAGCAGTACTTC. This gives the protein CASSVGQGVPYEQYF. The chain joins TRBV9 to TRBJ2-7; 8 bases are a match to TRBD1. The length of the CDR3 is 15 residues. Germline CDR1 is SGDLS and CDR2 is YYNGEE. Trimming at V came to 2 bases and at J to 2 bases, leaving 6 bases not matched to a gene.

The chain recombines TRBV5-6 with TRBJ2-7; 9 bases fit TRBD1. Germline assignment: CDR1 SGHDT and CDR2 YYEEEE. The J segment lost 5 bases and the V segment lost 0 bases, leaving 6 bases of the junction unmatched. The CDR3 has 15 amino acids. The CDR3 DNA reads as TGTGCCAGCAGCTTGGTAGGGACAGGGCCCCACGAGCAGTACTTC. This codes for CASSLVGTGPHEQYF.

The chain links TRBV30 to TRBJ2-7; a weak D match, TRBD2 (6 bases). Germline values: CDR1 GTSNPN, CDR2 SVGIG (reference sequence). V dropped 0 bases and J dropped 7 bases, with 13 bases sitting between them. The CDR3 has 13 residues. CDR3 DNA sequence: TGTGCCTGGAGTGTGAGGGGACTGCAAGAGCAGTACTTC. Translated: CAWSVRGLQEQYF. The variable domain in full, with the rest retrieved from reference TRBV30 and TRBJ2-7, is SQTIHQWPATLVQPVGSPLSLECTVEGTSNPNLYWYRQAAGRGLQLLFYSVGIGQISSEVPQNLSASRPQDRQFILSSKKLLLSDSGFYLCAWSVRGLQEQYFGPGTRLTVT.

This clonotype was seen only a few times. The V and J genes are TRBV9 and TRBJ1-1, with D unclear. CDR3 length equals 13 residues. Deletions cut 2 bases from V and 6 bases from J, with 11 bases between. From germline, CDR1 is SGDLS and CDR2 YYNGEE. The CDR3 loop is CASSVNVVSEAFF. The DNA of the CDR3 is TGTGCCAGCAGCGTGAACGTCGTTTCTGAAGCTTTCTTT.

This chain's CDR3 is CASKPQGNTEAFF. CDR3 nucleotide sequence: TGTGCCAGCAAGCCCCAGGGGAACACTGAAGCTTTCTTT. The rearrangement uses TRBV12-3 or TRBV12-4 and TRBJ1-1, with a weak D call TRBD1 (5 bases). V was clipped by 7 bases and J by 1 base, with 10 bases between them. The CDR3 is made up of 13 amino acids.

This clonotype was counted ten times or more. V gene TRBV7-9 combines with J gene TRBJ2-7, with 7 bases aligning to TRBD1. Germline loops: CDR1 SEHNR, CDR2 FQNEAQ (reference sequence). V gave up 1 base and J gave up 0 bases; unmatched junction bases: 3. This CDR3 comprises 15 residues. DNA of the CDR3: TGTGCCAGCAGCTTAGGACAGGGCAGCTCCTACGAGCAGTACTTC. It specifies CASSLGQGSSYEQYF.

This clonotype was seen a few times. The chain is built from TRBV12-3 or TRBV12-4 and TRBJ2-5, with D possibly being TRBD2 (5 bases). CDR3 size: 15 residues. The V gene lost 8 bases and the J gene lost 4 bases, with 20 bases spanning the gap. Here the CDR3 reads CASAGILVGGETQYF. CDR3 nucleotide sequence: TGTGCCAGCGCCGGGATCCTGGTCGGCGGAGAGACCCAGTACTTC.

This clonotype was observed at least ten times. The rearrangement links TRBV5-6 to TRBJ2-7, with a tentative D call TRBD2 (6 bases). Per the germline V gene, CDR1 is SGHDT and CDR2 is YYEEEE. The CDR3 has 15 amino acids. V lost 2 bases and J 4 bases, leaving 16 bases between the germline ends. In nucleotides, the CDR3 is TGTGCCAGCAGCTTTGGGGCGGGAAACTTATACGAGCAGTACTTC. It translates to CASSFGAGNLYEQYF. The whole variable domain, remainder taken from reference TRBV5-6 and TRBJ2-7, is DAGVTQSPTHLIKTRGQQVTLRCSPKSGHDTVSWYQQALGQGPQFIFQYYEEEERQRGNFPDRFSGHQFPNYSSELNVNALLLGDSALYLCASSFGAGNLYEQYFGPGTRLTVT.

With regard to this clonotype: At one end, the junction sequence differs from germline, possibly due to a read error. The chain is built from TRBV11-2 and TRBJ2-3; no reliable D call. CDR1 is SGHAT, CDR2 FQNNGV, per germline. This CDR3 is built from 12 residues. CDR3 protein: CACSSSTDTQYF. In DNA form, the CDR3 reads TGTGCCTGCAGTTCTAGCACAGATACGCAGTATTTT. The full variable domain, rest sourced from reference TRBV11-2 and TRBJ2-3, is EAGVAQSPRYKIIEKRQSVAFWCNPISGHATLYWYQQILGQGPKLLIQFQNNGVVDDSQLPKDRFSAERLKGVDSTLKIQPAKLEDSAVYLCACSSSTDTQYFGPGTRLTVL.

This clonotype has only a few counts. This chain uses TRBV7-8 with TRBJ2-5, with a tentative D call TRBD2 (5 bases). The germline CDR1 and CDR2 sequences are SGHVS and FQNEAQ. Trimming stripped 5 bases from V and 1 base from J, with 17 bases between. The CDR3 extends over 16 amino acids. CDR3 bases: TGTGCCAGCAGCCTAGACACGGGATTCTCCCAAGAGACCCAGTACTTC. Translation: CASSLDTGFSQETQYF.

The chain couples TRBV9 to TRBJ2-3; D remains ambiguous. V was cut by 0 bases and J by 2 bases, with 10 bases left in between. Germline V gene data show CDR1 as SGDLS and CDR2 as YYNGEE. This CDR3 has 15 residues. The CDR3 coding sequence is TGTGCCAGCAGCGTAGGGGGTCAGAACACAGATACGCAGTATTTT. Residues: CASSVGGQNTDTQYF.